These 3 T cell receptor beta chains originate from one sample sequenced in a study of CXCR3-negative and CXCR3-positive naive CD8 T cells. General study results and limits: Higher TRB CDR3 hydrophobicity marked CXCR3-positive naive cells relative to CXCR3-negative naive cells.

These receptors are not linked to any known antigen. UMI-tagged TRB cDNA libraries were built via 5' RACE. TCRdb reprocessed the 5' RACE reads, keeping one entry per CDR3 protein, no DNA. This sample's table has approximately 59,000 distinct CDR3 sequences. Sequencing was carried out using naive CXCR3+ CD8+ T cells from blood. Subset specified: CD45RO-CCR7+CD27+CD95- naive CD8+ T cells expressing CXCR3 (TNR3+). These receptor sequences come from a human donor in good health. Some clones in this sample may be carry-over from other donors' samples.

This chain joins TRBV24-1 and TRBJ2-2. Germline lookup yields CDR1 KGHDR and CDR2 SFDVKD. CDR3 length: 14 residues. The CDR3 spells CATRQAWNTGELFF.

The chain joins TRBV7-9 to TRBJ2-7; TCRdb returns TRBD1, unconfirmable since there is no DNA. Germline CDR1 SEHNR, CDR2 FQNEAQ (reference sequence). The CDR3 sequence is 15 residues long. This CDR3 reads CASSVLEGHYYEQYF.

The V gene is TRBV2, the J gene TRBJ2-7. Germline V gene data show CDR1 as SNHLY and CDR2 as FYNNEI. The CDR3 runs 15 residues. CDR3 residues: CASSVPLDSSYEQYF. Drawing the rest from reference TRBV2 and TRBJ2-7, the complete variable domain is EPEVTQTPSHQVTQMGQEVILRCVPISNHLYFYWYRQILGQKVEFLVSFYNNEISEKSEIFDDQFSVERPDGSNFTLKIRSTKLEDSAMYFCASSVPLDSSYEQYFGPGTRLTVT.